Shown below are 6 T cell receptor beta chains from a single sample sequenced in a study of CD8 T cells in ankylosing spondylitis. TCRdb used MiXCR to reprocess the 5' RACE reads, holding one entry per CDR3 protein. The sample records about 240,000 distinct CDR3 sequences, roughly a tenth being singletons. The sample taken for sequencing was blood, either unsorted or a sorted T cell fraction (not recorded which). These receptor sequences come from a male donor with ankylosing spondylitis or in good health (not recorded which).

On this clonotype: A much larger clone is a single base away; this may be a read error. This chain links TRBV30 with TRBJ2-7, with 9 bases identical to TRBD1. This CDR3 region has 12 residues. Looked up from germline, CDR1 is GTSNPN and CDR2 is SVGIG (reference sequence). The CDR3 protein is CVWTTGGAEQYF. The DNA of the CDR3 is TGTGTCTGGACGACAGGGGGAGCGGAGCAGTACTTC.

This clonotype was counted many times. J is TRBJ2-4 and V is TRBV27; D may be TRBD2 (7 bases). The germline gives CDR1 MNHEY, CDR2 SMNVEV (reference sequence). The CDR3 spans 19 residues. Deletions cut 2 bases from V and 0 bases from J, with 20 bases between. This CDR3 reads CASSLKGGIGTLAKNIQYF. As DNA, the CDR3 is TGTGCCAGCAGTTTAAAGGGGGGGATCGGGACTCTAGCCAAAAACATTCAGTACTTC.

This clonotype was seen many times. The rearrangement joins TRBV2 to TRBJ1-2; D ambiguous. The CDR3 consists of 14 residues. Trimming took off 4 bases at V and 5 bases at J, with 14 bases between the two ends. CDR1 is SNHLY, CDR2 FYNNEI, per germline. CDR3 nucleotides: TGTGCCAGCAGTGGGAGACCGTCGCAATATGGCTACACCTTC. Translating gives CASSGRPSQYGYTF.

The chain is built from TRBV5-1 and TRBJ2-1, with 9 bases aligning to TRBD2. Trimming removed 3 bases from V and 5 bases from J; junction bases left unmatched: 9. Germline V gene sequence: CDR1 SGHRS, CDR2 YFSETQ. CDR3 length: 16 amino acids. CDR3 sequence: CASSSLLAGIDNEQFF. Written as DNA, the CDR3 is TGCGCCAGCAGCTCCCTTCTAGCGGGGATAGACAATGAGCAGTTCTTC.

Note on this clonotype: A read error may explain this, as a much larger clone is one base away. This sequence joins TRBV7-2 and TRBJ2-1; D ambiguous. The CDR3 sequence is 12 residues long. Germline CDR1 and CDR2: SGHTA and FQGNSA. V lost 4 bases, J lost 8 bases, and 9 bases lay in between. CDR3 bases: TGTGCCAGCAGCTCCTCAACCCATGAGCAGTTCTTC. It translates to CASSSSTHEQFF.

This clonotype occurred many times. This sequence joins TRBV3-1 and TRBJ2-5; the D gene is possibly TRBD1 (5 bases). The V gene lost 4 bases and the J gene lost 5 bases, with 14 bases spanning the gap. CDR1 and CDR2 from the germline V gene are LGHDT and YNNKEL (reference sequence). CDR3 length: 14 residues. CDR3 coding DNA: TGTGCCAGCAGCCTCTTGGGGCCTCAGGAGACCCAGTACTTC. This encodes CASSLLGPQETQYF.